These 20 T cell receptor beta chains share one sample of origin, sequenced in a study of blood T cell repertoires in COVID-19. Here immunoSEQ multiplex PCR was the method, and the copy in TCRdb shows in-frame clones only, minus some. The repertoire holds tens of thousands of clones, 82% seen once, with roughly 4.6% in the top ten. Sequenced: peripheral blood. These receptors were collected from a woman aged 70-85 years with acute or convalescent COVID-19.

This chain links TRBV5-1 with TRBJ2-1, with 8 bases fitting TRBD2. The CDR3 spans 19 residues. V lost 0 bases to trimming and J lost 2 bases; unmatched junction nucleotides: 13. The V gene's germline CDR1 is SGHRS and CDR2 YFSETQ. For the CDR3, the DNA is TGCGCCAGCAGCTTGGTAACCCCGGCCGCGACTAGCGCCTACAATGAGCAGTTCTTC. The encoded protein is CASSLVTPAATSAYNEQFF.

The chain couples TRBV9 to TRBJ2-1, with TRBD2 identical over 9 bases. CDR1 SGDLS and CDR2 YYNGEE come from the germline V gene. The CDR3 totals 19 residues. J gave up 9 bases and V 3 bases, and 22 bases lay outside the gene matches. The CDR3 region is CASSARAGGTTSSFGEQFF. For the CDR3, the DNA is TGTGCCAGCAGCGCGAGAGCGGGAGGCACCACGTCCTCATTCGGTGAGCAGTTCTTC.

The rearrangement joins TRBV7-2 to TRBJ1-5; TRBD1 aligns across 9 bases. The V gene's germline CDR1 is SGHTA and CDR2 FQGNSA. CDR3 length: 17 residues. J gave up 4 bases and V 5 bases, and 12 bases lay outside the gene matches. The CDR3 here is CASSKITGGKGNQPQHF. CDR3 bases: TGTGCCAGCAGCAAGATTACAGGGGGCAAGGGGAATCAGCCCCAGCATTTT.

The rearrangement uses TRBV7-2 and TRBJ2-3, with TRBD1 identical over 7 bases. The CDR3 runs 15 residues. Per germline, CDR1 SGHTA and CDR2 FQGNSA. V lost 5 bases to trimming and J lost 5 bases; unmatched junction nucleotides: 10. CDR3 residues: CASSPRQGWGDTQYF. CDR3 DNA: TGTGCCAGCAGCCCCCGACAGGGTTGGGGAGATACGCAGTATTTT.

This chain connects TRBV5-4 to TRBJ2-1; 12 bases line up with TRBD2. Looked up from germline, CDR1 is SGHNT and CDR2 is YYREEE (reference sequence). This CDR3 has 15 residues. V lost 4 bases, J lost 5 bases, and 4 bases stayed unmatched. CDR3 in DNA: TGTGCCAGCAGCCCCGGACTAGCGGGGAACAATGAGCAGTTCTTC. As protein: CASSPGLAGNNEQFF.

The CDR3 protein is CASSQDLGLYEQYF. The CDR3 nucleotides are TGCGCCAGCAGCCAAGATCTGGGACTCTACGAGCAGTACTTC. V usage is TRBV4-1 and J usage is TRBJ2-7; TRBD2 might be the D (6 bases). The CDR3 runs to 14 residues. From germline, CDR1 is MGHRA and CDR2 YSYEKL. V lost 0 bases, J lost 3 bases, and 9 bases lay in between.

The chain links TRBV30 to TRBJ2-3; 7 bases map to TRBD2. This CDR3 region has 14 residues. CDR1 and CDR2 from the germline V gene are GTSNPN and SVGIG (reference sequence). Trimming cost V 2 bases and J 8 bases; bases outside gene matches: 10. The CDR3 nucleotides are TGTGCCTGGAGTCTAGGGGCGGGAGTCCCTACGCAGTATTTT. As protein: CAWSLGAGVPTQYF.

V is TRBV7-9 and J is TRBJ2-3; D gene unclear. CDR3 length: 15 residues. CDR1 and CDR2 (germline): SEHNR, FQNEAQ (reference sequence). Deletions cut 1 base from V and 0 bases from J, with 8 bases between. The CDR3 reads CASSLGQTSTDTQYF. DNA for the CDR3: TGTGCCAGCAGCTTAGGTCAGACTAGCACAGATACGCAGTATTTT.

Only one count was recorded for this clone. V is TRBV6-6 and J is TRBJ1-3; D may be TRBD1 (6 bases). Germline values: CDR1 MNHNY, CDR2 SVGAGI (reference sequence). V was clipped by 7 bases and J by 0 bases, with 13 bases between them. The CDR3 contains 15 residues. The CDR3 is CASIAGQTSGNTIYF. In DNA, the CDR3 is TGTGCCAGCATTGCCGGACAGACCTCTGGAAACACCATATATTTT.

This chain uses TRBV6-1 with TRBJ2-7; 9 bases map to TRBD1. This CDR3 comprises 14 residues. Losses at the gene ends were 3 bases for V and 5 bases for J; bases not matched to a gene: 5. CDR1 is MNHNS and CDR2 is SASEGT in the germline V gene. CDR3 protein: CASSDIGTGHEQYF. In nucleotides, the CDR3 is TGTGCCAGCAGTGATATTGGGACAGGGCACGAGCAGTACTTC.

The rearrangement links TRBV5-1 to TRBJ2-7, with D perhaps matching TRBD2 (6 bases). The CDR3 length is 16 residues. Trimming shortened V by 0 bases and J by 4 bases, and 17 bases separated the two germline ends. The V gene's germline CDR1 is SGHRS and CDR2 YFSETQ. In nucleotides, the CDR3 is TGCGCCAGCAGCTTGGCCTGGGGCTGGGGGAGGTACGAGCAGTACTTC. Its translation is CASSLAWGWGRYEQYF. Together with reference TRBV5-1 and TRBJ2-7, the CDR3 gives the full variable domain: KAGVTQTPRYLIKTRGQQVTLSCSPISGHRSVSWYQQTPGQGLQFLFEYFSETQRNKGNFPGRFSGRQFSNSRSEMNVSTLELGDSALYLCASSLAWGWGRYEQYFGPGTRLTVT.

V gene TRBV7-2 combines with J gene TRBJ2-5; a possible D gene is TRBD2 (6 bases). Germline-derived CDR1 and CDR2 are SGHTA and FQGNSA. There are 14 residues in the CDR3. V lost 1 base to trimming and J lost 3 bases, with 9 bases between them. The DNA for the CDR3 is TGTGCCAGCAGCTTAGTGGGGAGGAAAGAGACCCAGTACTTC. This gives the protein CASSLVGRKETQYF.

In nucleotides, the CDR3 is TGTGCCAGCAGTGAAGCGGGAGACGGGAGGAGCGAGCAGTACTTC. It is translated as CASSEAGDGRSEQYF. The chain links TRBV6-1 to TRBJ2-7; 7 nucleotides agree with TRBD2. CDR3 length: 15 residues. CDR1 and CDR2 from the germline V gene are MNHNS and SASEGT. J lost 6 bases, V lost 0 bases, and 8 bases had no gene match.

The rearrangement joins TRBV6-5 to TRBJ1-6; D may be TRBD1 (6 bases). Germline-derived CDR1 and CDR2 are MNHEY and SVGAGI. The CDR3 runs to 16 residues. The V gene lost 0 bases and the J gene lost 9 bases, with 15 bases spanning the gap. CDR3 nucleotide sequence: TGTGCCAGCAGTTACTCGGCGGGGGCCTTCACTTCACCCCTCCACTTT. This sequence encodes CASSYSAGAFTSPLHF.

The chain joins TRBV20-1 to TRBJ2-1, with 7 positions matching TRBD1. The germline CDR1 and CDR2 sequences are DFQATT and SNEGSKA (reference sequence). The V gene end was trimmed by 1 base and the J gene end by 10 bases; junction bases not matched to a gene: 1. The CDR3 has 11 amino acids. The CDR3 spells CSARGQGEQFF. As DNA, the CDR3 is TGCAGTGCTAGAGGACAGGGAGAGCAGTTCTTC.

The chain joins TRBV5-1 to TRBJ2-6; 11 bases agree with TRBD1. Germline assignment: CDR1 SGHRS and CDR2 YFSETQ. The trim removed 4 bases at V and 2 bases at J, leaving 8 bases unmatched. The CDR3 covers 18 residues. The CDR3 sequence: CASSLTGTGGAGANVLTF. CDR3 bases: TGCGCCAGCAGCCTTACCGGGACAGGGGGGGCTGGGGCCAACGTCCTGACTTTC.

The V and J genes are TRBV7-8 and TRBJ2-3, with 12 bases matching TRBD1. Germline V gives CDR1 SGHVS, CDR2 FQNEAQ. After removal of 5 bases from V and 5 bases from J, the junction contained 8 bases not matched to a gene. The CDR3 runs to 16 residues. This CDR3 is CASSSMGQGAGDTQYF. The CDR3 region has the DNA TGTGCCAGCAGCAGTATGGGACAGGGGGCGGGAGATACGCAGTATTTT.

In regard to this clone: Relative to the germline gene, one junction end is altered; a read error may explain this. The chain links TRBV6-1 to TRBJ2-2; D is possibly TRBD1 (6 bases). Germline assignment: CDR1 MNHNS and CDR2 SASEGT. This CDR3 spans 14 amino acids. This CDR3 is CASREAGVPGELFF. In DNA, the CDR3 is TGTGCCAGCAGGGAAGCAGGGGTGCCCGGGGAGCTGTTTTTT.

This clone was counted once. The chain recombines TRBV7-2 with TRBJ2-7; 11 bases are a match to TRBD1. The V gene end was trimmed by 3 bases and the J gene end by 0 bases; junction bases not matched to a gene: 1. This CDR3 is built from 15 residues. CDR1 and CDR2 (germline): SGHTA, FQGNSA. For the CDR3, the DNA is TGTGCCAGCAGCTTTGGGACAGGGGGCTCCTACGAGCAGTACTTC. Its protein is CASSFGTGGSYEQYF. Complete variable domain (other parts from reference TRBV7-2 and TRBJ2-7): GAGVSQSPSNKVTEKGKDVELRCDPISGHTALYWYRQSLGQGLEFLIYFQGNSAPDKSGLPSDRFSAERTGGSVSTLTIQRTQQEDSAVYLCASSFGTGGSYEQYFGPGTRLTVT.

This chain links TRBV4-3 with TRBJ2-2, with D perhaps matching TRBD1 (6 bases). The CDR3 contains 19 residues. Germline assignment: CDR1 LGHNA and CDR2 YSLEER. Trimming removed 2 bases from V and 0 bases from J, with 19 bases in between. CDR3 sequence (DNA): TGCGCCAGCAGCCAATTACAGATCTCCGGGACAACGAACACCGGGGAGCTGTTTTTT. Encoded protein: CASSQLQISGTTNTGELFF.